Following are 16 T cell receptor beta chains from one sample sequenced in a study of T cell changes during pregnancy in multiple sclerosis. Sequencing used immunoSEQ multiplex PCR; TCRdb keeps in-frame clones, though not all of them. The table shows some 60,000 clones, with just under 90% occurring only once. The sample taken for sequencing was peripheral blood from another person, used as feeder cells. The receptors shown here come from a human donor whose cells served as feeder cells for cultures in a pregnancy study.

This chain links TRBV11-3 with TRBJ2-1; the D is unclear. Germline CDR1 and CDR2: SGHNT and YENEEA. V was clipped by 1 base and J by 0 bases, with 10 bases between them. The CDR3 is made up of 16 amino acids. CDR3 nucleotide sequence: TGTGCCAGCAGCTTAGGGCAGGAGAGCTCCTACAATGAGCAGTTCTTC. Translation: CASSLGQESSYNEQFF.

The chain uses TRBV11-2 and TRBJ1-5, with no clear D. The germline V and J ends were trimmed by 2 bases and 4 bases, with 9 bases remaining between them. This CDR3 spans 14 amino acids. Germline CDR1 SGHAT, CDR2 FQNNGV. The CDR3 spells CASSLYSGNQPQHF. CDR3 sequence (DNA): TGTGCCAGCAGCTTATACTCGGGGAATCAGCCCCAGCATTTT.

This chain connects TRBV7-9 to TRBJ1-2; D not resolved. There are 11 residues in the CDR3. The V gene lost 4 bases and the J gene lost 7 bases, with 7 bases spanning the gap. Germline V gene lookup returns CDR1 SEHNR and CDR2 FQNEAQ (reference sequence). CDR3 in DNA: TGTGCCAGCAGCTCTAGGGCTGGCTACACCTTC. Its translation is CASSSRAGYTF.

The V gene is TRBV5-3, the J gene TRBJ2-7, with D maybe TRBD1 (5 bases). TRBV5-3 is marked as an open reading frame, function uncertain. CDR3 length: 17 amino acids. With 4 bases removed from V and 0 bases from J, the gap between germline ends came to 20 bases. CDR3 DNA: TGTGCCAGAAGCACCGCCCCGGTAGGGGTAAACTCCTACGAGCAGTACTTC. Protein sequence: CARSTAPVGVNSYEQYF.

The rearrangement joins TRBV7-8 to TRBJ2-5; 8 bases map to TRBD1. Germline V gives CDR1 SGHVS, CDR2 FQNEAQ. Trimming cost V 1 base and J 6 bases; bases outside gene matches: 7. There are 15 residues in the CDR3. The CDR3 loop reads CASSLVSDRAKTQYF. DNA of the CDR3: TGTGCCAGCAGCTTAGTGTCGGACAGGGCAAAGACCCAGTACTTC.

The genes are TRBV7-2 and TRBJ2-5; D uncertain. With 3 bases removed from V and 1 base from J, the gap between germline ends came to 6 bases. The CDR3 loop spans 13 amino acids. The germline gives CDR1 SGHTA, CDR2 FQGNSA. DNA for the CDR3: TGTGCCAGCAGCTTGTTACCCCAAGAGACCCAGTACTTC. This codes for CASSLLPQETQYF.

This clone was seen only once. This chain joins TRBV6-1 and TRBJ2-1; D possibly matches TRBD1 or TRBD2 (6 bases each). V gave up 4 bases and J gave up 9 bases, with 28 bases separating them. CDR3 length: 18 amino acids. Per germline, CDR1 MNHNS and CDR2 SASEGT. The CDR3 DNA reads TGTGCCAGCAGTGCTCCGGGGGCAGTGGGGCTGGAAGGCGGTGAGCAGTTCTTC. Encoded protein: CASSAPGAVGLEGGEQFF.

The chain is built from TRBV6-6 and TRBJ1-2; D gene uncertain. Trimming took 5 bases from V and 2 from J, leaving 9 bases between them. Germline CDR1 and CDR2: MNHNY and SVGAGI (reference sequence). The CDR3 runs 13 residues. CDR3: CASSAQENYGYTF. CDR3 bases: TGTGCCAGCAGTGCGCAGGAGAACTATGGCTACACCTTC.

The chain couples TRBV11-1 to TRBJ2-7, with TRBD1 matching over 7 bases. Germline V gene data show CDR1 as SGHAT and CDR2 as FQDESV (reference sequence). Trimming cost V 5 bases and J 5 bases; bases outside gene matches: 12. The CDR3 runs to 15 residues. The CDR3 sequence: CASSAPGQSFNEQYF. The CDR3 DNA reads TGTGCCAGCAGCGCCCCGGGACAGTCGTTCAACGAGCAGTACTTC.

The chain carries TRBV18 and TRBJ2-7; D is possibly TRBD1 (5 bases). The length of the CDR3 is 13 residues. The germline CDR1 and CDR2 sequences are KGHSH and LQKENI. Between the trimmed V and J ends, which lost 4 bases and 2 bases, there was a span of 9 bases. In nucleotides, the CDR3 is TGTGCCAGCTCACTTGACAGCACCTACGAGCAGTACTTC. Its protein is CASSLDSTYEQYF.

In its sample, this clone was seen once. The chain is built from TRBV2 and TRBJ1-1; D gene unclear. V dropped 2 bases and J dropped 1 base, with 5 bases sitting between them. From germline, CDR1 is SNHLY and CDR2 FYNNEI. The CDR3 has 13 amino acids. In DNA form, the CDR3 reads TGTGCCAGCAGTGAACAGTCGAACACTGAAGCTTTCTTT. Translated, it gives CASSEQSNTEAFF. Full variable domain (missing parts from reference TRBV2 and TRBJ1-1): EPEVTQTPSHQVTQMGQEVILRCVPISNHLYFYWYRQILGQKVEFLVSFYNNEISEKSEIFDDQFSVERPDGSNFTLKIRSTKLEDSAMYFCASSEQSNTEAFFGQGTRLTVV.

The chain carries TRBV5-5 and TRBJ1-6; D may be TRBD1 (5 bases). Deletions cut 1 base from V and 9 bases from J, with 11 bases between. The germline CDR1 and CDR2 sequences are SGHKS and YYEKEE (reference sequence). CDR3 size: 14 residues. CDR3 sequence: CASSLSRVTSPLHF. CDR3 nucleotide sequence: TGTGCCAGCAGCTTGAGCAGGGTAACTTCACCCCTCCACTTT.

The CDR3 loop reads CASTGGRMETQYF. The CDR3 nucleotides are TGTGCCAGCACCGGGGGTAGAATGGAGACCCAGTACTTC. The V call is TRBV7-9, the J call TRBJ2-5; tentatively, D is TRBD2 (6 bases). The CDR3 is made up of 13 amino acids. Germline values: CDR1 SEHNR, CDR2 FQNEAQ (reference sequence). Deletions cut 7 bases from V and 5 bases from J, with 14 bases between.

The V gene is TRBV6-4, the J gene TRBJ2-5; no reliable D call. V lost 3 bases to trimming and J lost 5 bases, with 7 bases between them. CDR1 is MRHNA and CDR2 is SNTAGT in the germline V gene. The CDR3 totals 12 residues. The CDR3, as DNA: TGTGCCAGCAGTGAAGGGCTGGAGACCCAGTACTTC. It is translated as CASSEGLETQYF.

This sequence joins TRBV10-3 and TRBJ1-2, with D perhaps TRBD1 (5 bases). Trimming took 2 bases from V and 5 from J, leaving 6 bases between them. From germline, CDR1 is ENHRY and CDR2 SYGVKD. The CDR3 covers 12 residues. This CDR3 reads CAISEEGYGYTF. Written as DNA, the CDR3 is TGTGCCATCAGTGAGGAGGGGTATGGCTACACCTTC.

V and J are TRBV20-1 and TRBJ2-3; D remains ambiguous. This CDR3 is built from 11 residues. Trimming removed 6 bases at V and 6 bases at J, with 10 bases between. Germline V gene sequence: CDR1 DFQATT, CDR2 SNEGSKA (reference sequence). The CDR3 region is CSAPTYDTQYF. The CDR3 region has the DNA TGCAGTGCCCCGACTTACGATACGCAGTATTTT.